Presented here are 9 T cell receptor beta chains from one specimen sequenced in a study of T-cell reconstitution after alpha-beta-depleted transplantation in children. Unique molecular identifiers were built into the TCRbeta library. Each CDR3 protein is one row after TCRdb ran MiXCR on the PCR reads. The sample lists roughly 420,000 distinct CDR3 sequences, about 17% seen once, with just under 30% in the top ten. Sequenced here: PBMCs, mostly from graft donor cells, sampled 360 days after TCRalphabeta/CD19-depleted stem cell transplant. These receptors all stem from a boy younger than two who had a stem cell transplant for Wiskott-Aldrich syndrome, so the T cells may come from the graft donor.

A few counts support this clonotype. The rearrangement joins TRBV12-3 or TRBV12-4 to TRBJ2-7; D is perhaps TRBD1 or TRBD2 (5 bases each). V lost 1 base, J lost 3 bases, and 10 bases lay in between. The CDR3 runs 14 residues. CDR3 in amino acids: CASSLVGALYEQYF. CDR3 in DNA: TGTGCCAGCAGTTTAGTCGGGGCCCTCTACGAGCAGTACTTC.

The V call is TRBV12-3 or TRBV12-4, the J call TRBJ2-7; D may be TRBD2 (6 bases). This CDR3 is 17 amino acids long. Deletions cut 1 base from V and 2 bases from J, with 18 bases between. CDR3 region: CASSLVPFSGATYEQYF. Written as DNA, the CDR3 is TGTGCCAGCAGTTTAGTTCCCTTTAGCGGAGCGACCTACGAGCAGTACTTC.

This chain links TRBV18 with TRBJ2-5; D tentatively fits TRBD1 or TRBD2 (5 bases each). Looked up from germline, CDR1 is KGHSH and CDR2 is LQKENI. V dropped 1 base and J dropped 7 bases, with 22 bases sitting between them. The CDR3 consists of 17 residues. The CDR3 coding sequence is TGTGCCAGCTCACCACAGAGGCCGGGACCCTCCTTTGGGACCCAGTACTTC. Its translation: CASSPQRPGPSFGTQYF.

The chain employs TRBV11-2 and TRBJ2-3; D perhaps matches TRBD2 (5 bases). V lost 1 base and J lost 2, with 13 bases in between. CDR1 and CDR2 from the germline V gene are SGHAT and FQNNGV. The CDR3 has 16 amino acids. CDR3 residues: CASSLGAGFLTDTQYF. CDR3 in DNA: TGTGCCAGCAGCTTAGGGGCGGGTTTTCTCACAGATACGCAGTATTTT.

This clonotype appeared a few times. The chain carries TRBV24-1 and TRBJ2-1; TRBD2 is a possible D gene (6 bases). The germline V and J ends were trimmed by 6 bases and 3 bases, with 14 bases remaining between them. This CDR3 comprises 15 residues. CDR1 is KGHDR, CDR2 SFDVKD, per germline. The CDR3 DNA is TGTGCCACCAGTTCGGGGGAGATGGGCTACAATGAGCAGTTCTTC. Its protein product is CATSSGEMGYNEQFF.

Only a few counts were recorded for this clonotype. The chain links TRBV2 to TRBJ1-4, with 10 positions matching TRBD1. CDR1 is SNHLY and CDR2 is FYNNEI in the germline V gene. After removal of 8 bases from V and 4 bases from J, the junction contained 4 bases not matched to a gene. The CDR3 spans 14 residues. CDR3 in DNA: TGTGCCAGCGGGACAGGGGAGGATAATGAAAAACTGTTTTTT. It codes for CASGTGEDNEKLFF.

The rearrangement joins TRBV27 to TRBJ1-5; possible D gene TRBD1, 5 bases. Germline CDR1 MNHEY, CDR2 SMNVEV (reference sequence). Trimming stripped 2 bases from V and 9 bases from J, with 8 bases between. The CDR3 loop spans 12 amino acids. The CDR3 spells CASSLRGGPQHF. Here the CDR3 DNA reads TGTGCCAGCAGTTTAAGGGGAGGGCCCCAGCATTTT.

CDR3: CASSLRGTSTYEQYF. Written as DNA, the CDR3 is TGTGCCAGCAGCTTAAGAGGGACCTCGACCTACGAGCAGTACTTC. The V gene is TRBV7-6, the J gene TRBJ2-7; tentatively, D is TRBD1 or TRBD2 (5 bases each). The V end lost 2 bases, the J end lost 2 bases, and 13 bases lay between the germline ends. From germline, CDR1 is SGHVS and CDR2 FNYEAQ. The CDR3 sequence is 15 residues long.

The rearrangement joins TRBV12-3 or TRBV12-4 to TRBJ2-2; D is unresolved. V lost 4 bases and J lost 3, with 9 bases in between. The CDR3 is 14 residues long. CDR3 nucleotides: TGTGCCAGCAGTTGGCGTGGGGACACCGGGGAGCTGTTTTTT. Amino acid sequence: CASSWRGDTGELFF.